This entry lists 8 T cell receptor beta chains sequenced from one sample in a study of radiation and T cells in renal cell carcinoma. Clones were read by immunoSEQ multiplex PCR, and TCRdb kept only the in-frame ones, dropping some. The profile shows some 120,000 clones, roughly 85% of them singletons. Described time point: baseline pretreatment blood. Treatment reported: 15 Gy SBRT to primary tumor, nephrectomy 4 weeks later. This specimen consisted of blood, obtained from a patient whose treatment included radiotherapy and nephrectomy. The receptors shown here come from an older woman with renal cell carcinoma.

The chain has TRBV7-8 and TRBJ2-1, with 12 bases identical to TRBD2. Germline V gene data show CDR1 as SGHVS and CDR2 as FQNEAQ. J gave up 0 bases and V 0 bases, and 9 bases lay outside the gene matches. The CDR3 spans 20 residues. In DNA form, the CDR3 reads TGTGCCAGCAGCTTAGCGTTCGCTAGCGGGAGGGAAAGCTCCTACAATGAGCAGTTCTTC. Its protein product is CASSLAFASGRESSYNEQFF.

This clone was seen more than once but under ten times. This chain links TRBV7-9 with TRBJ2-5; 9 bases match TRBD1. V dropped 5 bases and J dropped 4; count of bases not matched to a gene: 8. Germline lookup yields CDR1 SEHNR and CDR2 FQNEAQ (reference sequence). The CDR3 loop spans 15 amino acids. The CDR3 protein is CASSRGDRVGETQYF. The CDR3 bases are TGTGCCAGCAGCCGGGGGGACAGGGTAGGAGAGACCCAGTACTTC.

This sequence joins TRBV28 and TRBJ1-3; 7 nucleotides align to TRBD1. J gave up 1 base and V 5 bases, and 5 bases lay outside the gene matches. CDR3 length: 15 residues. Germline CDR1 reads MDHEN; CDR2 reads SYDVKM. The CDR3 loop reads CASSRQGASGNTIYF. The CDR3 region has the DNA TGTGCCAGCAGTCGACAGGGAGCATCTGGAAACACCATATATTTT.

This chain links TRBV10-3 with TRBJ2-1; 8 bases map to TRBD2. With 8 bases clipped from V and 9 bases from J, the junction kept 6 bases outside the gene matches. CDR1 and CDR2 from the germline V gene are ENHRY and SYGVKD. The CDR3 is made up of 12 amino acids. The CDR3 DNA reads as TGTGCCATCTCGCGGGGGGAAGGTGAGCAGTTCTTC. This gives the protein CAISRGEGEQFF.

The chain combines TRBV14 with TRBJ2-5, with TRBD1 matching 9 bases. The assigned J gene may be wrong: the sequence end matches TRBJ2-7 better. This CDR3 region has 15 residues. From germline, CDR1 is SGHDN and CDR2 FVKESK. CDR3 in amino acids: CASSRDRDGSDEQYF. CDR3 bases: TGTGCCAGCAGCCGGGACAGGGACGGATCGGACGAGCAGTACTTC.

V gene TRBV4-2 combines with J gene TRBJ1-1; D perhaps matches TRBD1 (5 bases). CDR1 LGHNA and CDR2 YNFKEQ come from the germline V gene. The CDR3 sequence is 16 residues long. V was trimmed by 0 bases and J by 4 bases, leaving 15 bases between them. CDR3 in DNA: TGTGCCAGCAGCCAAGATTATACGGCGAGGGGCACTGAAGCTTTCTTT. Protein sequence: CASSQDYTARGTEAFF.

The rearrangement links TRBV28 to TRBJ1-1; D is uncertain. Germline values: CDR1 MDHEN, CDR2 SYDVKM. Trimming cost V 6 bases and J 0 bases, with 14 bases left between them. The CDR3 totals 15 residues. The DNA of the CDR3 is TGTGCCAGCAGCTCCTGGTGGGAGATGAACACTGAAGCTTTCTTT. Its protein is CASSSWWEMNTEAFF. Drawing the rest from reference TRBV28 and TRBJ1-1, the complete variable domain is DVKVTQSSRYLVKRTGEKVFLECVQDMDHENMFWYRQDPGLGLRLIYFSYDVKMKEKGDIPEGYSVSREKKERFSLILESASTNQTSMYLCASSSWWEMNTEAFFGQGTRLTVV.

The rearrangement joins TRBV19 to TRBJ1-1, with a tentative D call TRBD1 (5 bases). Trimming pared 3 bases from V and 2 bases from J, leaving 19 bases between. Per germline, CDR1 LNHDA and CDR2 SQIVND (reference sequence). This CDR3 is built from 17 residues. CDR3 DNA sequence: TGTGCCAGTAGTATCCGCGGTTTAGGAGGGGCCAACACTGAAGCTTTCTTT. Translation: CASSIRGLGGANTEAFF. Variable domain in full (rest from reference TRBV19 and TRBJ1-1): DGGITQSPKYLFRKEGQNVTLSCEQNLNHDAMYWYRQDPGQGLRLIYYSQIVNDFQKGDIAEGYSVSREKKESFPLTVTSAQKNPTAFYLCASSIRGLGGANTEAFFGQGTRLTVV.